One sample yielded the 29 T cell receptor beta chains listed below, sequenced in a study of T-cell reconstitution after alpha-beta-depleted transplantation in children (dated by TCRdb to the mid-2010s). The library came from PCR. The data were produced on an Illumina HiSeq 2500. TCR library preparation used molecular barcoding, with unique molecular identifiers applied to normalize quantification of the TCRbeta repertoire. TCRdb itself trimmed the public reads at Q25 with fastp, ran MiXCR and retained productive beta chains. Rows are combined by CDR3 protein, so each entry shows the most common genes and DNA. This sample lists 350,000 to 450,000 distinct CDR3 sequences; around 20% were detected once. The ten most abundant clones make up 3% to 4% of the sample. This specimen consisted of PBMCs from the stem cell graft donor, obtained from the stem cell graft. The receptors originated from a human donor who donated a stem cell graft to a child with acute myeloid leukemia.

Only one count was recorded for this clonotype. The rearrangement links TRBV7-3 to TRBJ2-7, with a tentative D call TRBD1 (6 bases). Per germline, CDR1 SGHTA and CDR2 FQGTGA. The ends were cut back, 5 bases at V and 5 bases at J, with 16 bases in the middle. This CDR3 is built from 14 residues. CDR3 coding DNA: TGTGCCAGCAGCCCCGGGACAAAAATCCACGAGCAGTACTTC. It is translated as CASSPGTKIHEQYF.

The chain joins TRBV20-1 to TRBJ1-3; a weak D match, TRBD1 (5 bases). V was clipped by 1 base and J by 2 bases, with 9 bases between them. Germline CDR1 reads DFQATT; CDR2 reads SNEGSKA (reference sequence). CDR3 size: 14 residues. The CDR3 region is CSARGRAPGNTIYF. CDR3 nucleotides: TGCAGTGCTAGAGGCAGGGCCCCTGGAAACACCATATATTTT.

This clonotype turned up a few times. The chain recombines TRBV28 with TRBJ2-7; D gene unclear. The V gene lost 8 bases and the J gene lost 3 bases, with 11 bases spanning the gap. The CDR3 has 12 residues. CDR1 is MDHEN, CDR2 SYDVKM, per germline. The CDR3 nucleotides are TGTGCCAGCGGAAGGAATCGCTACGAGCAGTACTTC. Its protein product is CASGRNRYEQYF.

This clonotype was detected many times. J is TRBJ2-3 and V is TRBV20-1; weak D call: TRBD2 (5 bases). V lost 3 bases, J lost 5 bases, and 15 bases lay in between. The CDR3 has 14 residues. From germline, CDR1 is DFQATT and CDR2 SNEGSKA (reference sequence). Here the CDR3 reads CSASHSGNGDTQYF. The CDR3 coding sequence is TGCAGTGCTAGCCACTCCGGGAATGGAGATACGCAGTATTTT.

This clonotype was seen more than once but under ten times. V usage is TRBV20-1 and J usage is TRBJ2-7; 9 positions match TRBD1. The CDR3 totals 14 residues. CDR1 is DFQATT and CDR2 is SNEGSKA in the germline V gene (reference sequence). The J segment lost 5 bases and the V segment lost 3 bases, leaving 8 bases of the junction unmatched. Here the CDR3 reads CSARGDRDPNEQYF. Here the CDR3 DNA reads TGCAGTGCTAGGGGGGACAGGGACCCCAACGAGCAGTACTTC.

This clonotype was counted once. This may be a read error, as it is one base from a much larger clone. V usage is TRBV20-1 and J usage is TRBJ2-7, with TRBD2 identical over 7 bases. This CDR3 region has 17 residues. The germline gives CDR1 DFQATT, CDR2 SNEGSKA (reference sequence). This CDR3 is CCARDWLGLESSYEQYF. As DNA, the CDR3 is TGCTGTGCTAGAGATTGGCTCGGACTAGAGAGCTCCTACGAGCAGTACTTC.

This clonotype was counted at least ten times. At one end the junction does not follow the germline gene, possibly because of a read error. V is TRBV10-3 and J is TRBJ2-2; TRBD2 agrees at 13 bases. Germline CDR1 and CDR2: ENHRY and SYGVKD. This CDR3 comprises 15 residues. DNA of the CDR3: TGTGCCATCGGTGAAGGACTAGCGGGAGCCGGGGAGCTGTTTTTT. Amino acid sequence: CAIGEGLAGAGELFF.

This chain links TRBV7-6 with TRBJ2-7; D unresolved. Germline values: CDR1 SGHVS, CDR2 FNYEAQ. V dropped 4 bases and J dropped 2 bases, with 12 bases sitting between them. The CDR3 totals 14 residues. The CDR3 loop reads CASSSWQDPYEQYF. The CDR3 coding sequence is TGTGCCAGCAGCTCTTGGCAGGACCCCTACGAGCAGTACTTC.

This clonotype showed up many times. The rearrangement joins TRBV29-1 to TRBJ2-1; D remains unclear. CDR1 SQVTM and CDR2 ANQGSEA come from the germline V gene. V was shortened by 7 bases and J by 0 bases, with 10 bases between the two germline ends. The CDR3 is made up of 13 amino acids. The CDR3 nucleotides read TGCAGCGCCTCGACGGACTCCTACAATGAGCAGTTCTTC. Translating gives CSASTDSYNEQFF.

This chain uses TRBV11-2 with TRBJ2-7; D gene ambiguous. The CDR3 consists of 14 residues. V was shortened by 2 bases and J by 4 bases, with 12 bases between the two germline ends. Germline values: CDR1 SGHAT, CDR2 FQNNGV. This CDR3 is CASSLIQERYEQYF. DNA for the CDR3: TGTGCCAGCAGCTTAATACAAGAAAGGTACGAGCAGTACTTC.

The rearrangement joins TRBV20-1 to TRBJ1-1; D is unresolved. The germline CDR1 and CDR2 sequences are DFQATT and SNEGSKA (reference sequence). V was shortened by 3 bases and J by 0 bases, with 11 bases between the two germline ends. The CDR3 is made up of 14 amino acids. The chain's CDR3 is CSARFGGMNTEAFF. The CDR3 DNA sequence: TGCAGTGCTAGGTTCGGAGGAATGAACACTGAAGCTTTCTTT.

This sequence joins TRBV7-3 and TRBJ2-1, with 9 bases that match TRBD2. The CDR3 covers 18 residues. J lost 5 bases, V lost 2 bases, and 13 bases had no gene match. Germline CDR1 SGHTA, CDR2 FQGTGA. Here the CDR3 reads CASSLPTFPSGKNNEQFF. CDR3 DNA sequence: TGTGCCAGCAGCTTACCGACCTTCCCTAGCGGGAAGAACAATGAGCAGTTCTTC.

There are a few counts of this clonotype. The genes are TRBV20-1 and TRBJ2-3; D possibly corresponds to TRBD2 (6 bases). Germline-derived CDR1 and CDR2 are DFQATT and SNEGSKA (reference sequence). The V gene lost 3 bases and the J gene lost 4 bases, with 14 bases spanning the gap. The CDR3 length is 14 residues. CDR3: CSASNQWGADTQYF. The CDR3 DNA reads TGCAGTGCTAGTAATCAATGGGGGGCAGATACGCAGTATTTT.

The chain couples TRBV12-3 or TRBV12-4 to TRBJ2-3; weak D call: TRBD2 (5 bases). Trimming left V 10 bases short and J 5 bases short, with 19 bases between. This CDR3 is built from 14 residues. The CDR3 region is CATGNHLAIDTQYF. The CDR3 nucleotides are TGTGCCACGGGAAACCACCTAGCAATAGATACGCAGTATTTT.

This chain joins TRBV7-1 and TRBJ2-7; 10 bases align to TRBD1. TRBV7-1 carries the ORF label, with uncertain function. Trimming removed 7 bases from V and 7 bases from J; junction bases left unmatched: 10. This CDR3 is 14 amino acids long. CDR3 bases: TGTGCCAGCACCACCGGGACAGGGGTGGGTGAGCAGTACTTC. Translated: CASTTGTGVGEQYF.

This clonotype was counted a few times. The rearrangement links TRBV6-4 to TRBJ2-7; the D gene is possibly TRBD1 (5 bases). Germline assignment: CDR1 MRHNA and CDR2 SNTAGT. Deletions cut 3 bases from V and 2 bases from J, with 8 bases between. The CDR3 totals 13 residues. The CDR3 DNA is TGTGCCAGCAGTGAGACAGAGGCCTACGAGCAGTACTTC. It specifies CASSETEAYEQYF.

This clonotype has just a few counts. The genes are TRBV28 and TRBJ2-7; D perhaps matches TRBD2 (6 bases). V was cut by 2 bases and J by 2 bases, with 16 bases left in between. The CDR3 runs to 16 residues. Germline-derived CDR1 and CDR2 are MDHEN and SYDVKM. The CDR3 DNA sequence: TGTGCCAGCAGTTTACCCGGGACTCCCCAGACCTACGAGCAGTACTTC. Amino acid sequence: CASSLPGTPQTYEQYF. Filled out from reference TRBV28 and TRBJ2-7, the complete variable domain reads DVKVTQSSRYLVKRTGEKVFLECVQDMDHENMFWYRQDPGLGLRLIYFSYDVKMKEKGDIPEGYSVSREKKERFSLILESASTNQTSMYLCASSLPGTPQTYEQYFGPGTRLTVT.

CDR3 sequence (DNA): TGTGCCAGCAGCCTAGGACAGAGTCGCTCCTACGAGCAGTACTTC. Translating gives CASSLGQSRSYEQYF. This sequence joins TRBV12-3 or TRBV12-4 and TRBJ2-7; a possible D gene is TRBD1 (6 bases). Trimming took 6 bases from V and 0 from J, leaving 15 bases between them. The CDR3 sequence is 15 residues long.

V gene TRBV30 combines with J gene TRBJ2-7, with D possibly matching TRBD1 (6 bases). CDR1 and CDR2 (germline): GTSNPN, SVGIG (reference sequence). The CDR3 has 13 amino acids. V lost 5 bases and J lost 3, with 14 bases in between. CDR3 nucleotides: TGTGCCTGGCGGGGTCAGGGGTTCTACGAGCAGTACTTC. It yields the protein CAWRGQGFYEQYF.

The chain uses TRBV12-3 or TRBV12-4 and TRBJ1-5; 8 bases match TRBD1. J was trimmed by 4 bases and V by 7 bases; bases with no gene match: 3. The CDR3 extends over 13 amino acids. In DNA form, the CDR3 reads TGTGCCAGCACAGGGGGCGTAAATCAGCCCCAGCATTTT. Encoded protein: CASTGGVNQPQHF.

The genes are TRBV5-1 and TRBJ2-5; D is perhaps TRBD2 (5 bases). The germline V gene encodes CDR1 SGHRS and CDR2 YFSETQ. V lost 3 bases and J lost 2, with 8 bases in between. CDR3 length: 13 amino acids. CDR3 in DNA: TGCGCCAGCAGCTCCGAGGGACAAGAGACCCAGTACTTC. Protein product: CASSSEGQETQYF.

This clonotype was recorded many times. V usage is TRBV6-1 and J usage is TRBJ2-5; possibly TRBD1 for D (5 bases). There are 15 residues in the CDR3. V was pared by 6 bases and J by 2 bases, with 16 bases between. Looked up from germline, CDR1 is MNHNS and CDR2 is SASEGT. The CDR3 DNA follows: TGTGCCAGCAGCCGAACAACAGGAGAACAAGAGACCCAGTACTTC. This translates into CASSRTTGEQETQYF.

A few counts support this clonotype. The V gene is TRBV15, the J gene TRBJ2-1; D uncertain. The CDR3 extends over 12 amino acids. Trimming left V 1 base short and J 6 bases short, with 4 bases between. The germline V gene has CDR1 LNHNV and CDR2 YYDKDF (reference sequence). CDR3 sequence (DNA): TGTGCCACCAGCAGAGCGCTCAATGAGCAGTTCTTC. This codes for CATSRALNEQFF.

V gene TRBV5-1 combines with J gene TRBJ2-7; D is ambiguous. The CDR3 has 13 residues. Trimming shortened V by 0 bases and J by 5 bases, and 9 bases separated the two germline ends. Germline CDR1 is SGHRS and CDR2 is YFSETQ. CDR3 sequence: CASSLVGQHEQYF. The CDR3 bases are TGCGCCAGCAGCTTGGTAGGGCAACACGAGCAGTACTTC.

The chain carries TRBV4-1 and TRBJ2-7; D tentatively fits TRBD1 or TRBD2 (5 bases each). The germline CDR1 and CDR2 sequences are MGHRA and YSYEKL. V shed 5 bases and J shed 0 bases, with 11 bases lying between them. This CDR3 is 14 amino acids long. The CDR3: CASSGTSSSYEQYF. In DNA form, the CDR3 reads TGCGCCAGCAGCGGGACGTCGAGCTCCTACGAGCAGTACTTC.

In this sample, this clonotype turned up many times. The chain uses TRBV27 and TRBJ2-4; D possibly corresponds to TRBD2 (6 bases). CDR3 length equals 15 residues. CDR1 and CDR2 (germline): MNHEY, SMNVEV (reference sequence). Between the trimmed V and J ends, which lost 2 bases and 6 bases, there was a span of 14 bases. The CDR3 sequence is CASSLSGWLGNIQYF. CDR3 nucleotide sequence: TGTGCCAGCAGTTTAAGCGGGTGGTTGGGAAACATTCAGTACTTC.

The gene calls are TRBV20-1 and TRBJ2-3; weak D call: TRBD2 (6 bases). In germline, CDR1 is DFQATT, CDR2 SNEGSKA (reference sequence). Trimming left V 6 bases short and J 3 bases short, with 25 bases between. CDR3 length: 17 amino acids. CDR3 nucleotides: TGCAGTGCCCCGCGGGTCGGCGGGATGGCGCAAACAGATACGCAGTATTTT. Encoded protein: CSAPRVGGMAQTDTQYF.

CDR3 sequence: CASSFESGPTYEQYF. CDR3 bases: TGTGCCAGCAGCTTTGAGAGCGGGCCGACCTACGAGCAGTACTTC. The V call is TRBV7-2, the J call TRBJ2-7, with D perhaps TRBD2 (6 bases). The CDR3 contains 15 residues. CDR1 SGHTA and CDR2 FQGNSA come from the germline V gene. V was cut by 3 bases and J by 2 bases, with 14 bases left in between.

The chain joins TRBV5-1 to TRBJ1-3, with 9 bases that match TRBD1. The CDR3 is made up of 13 amino acids. Germline CDR1 and CDR2: SGHRS and YFSETQ. V dropped 7 bases and J dropped 11; count of bases not matched to a gene: 10. CDR3: CASSWDREAPIYF. The CDR3 DNA sequence: TGCGCCAGCTCCTGGGACAGGGAGGCTCCCATATATTTT. Together with reference TRBV5-1 and TRBJ1-3, the CDR3 gives the full variable domain: KAGVTQTPRYLIKTRGQQVTLSCSPISGHRSVSWYQQTPGQGLQFLFEYFSETQRNKGNFPGRFSGRQFSNSRSEMNVSTLELGDSALYLCASSWDREAPIYFGEGSWLTVV.